The source of this T cell receptor beta chain is a study of control samples from healthy donors and cancer patients. Here immunoSEQ multiplex PCR was the method, and the copy in TCRdb shows in-frame clones only, minus some. The repertoire holds fewer than 70,000 clones, with 94% as singletons. V was clipped by 0 bases and J by 1 base, with 16 bases between them. Per germline, CDR1 SGHRS and CDR2 YFSETQ. The CDR3 has 17 residues. Sequencing used blood. The gene calls are TRBV5-1 and TRBJ2-5; perhaps TRBD1 as D (5 bases). This receptor was taken from a man between 25 and 39 years old in good health. The CDR3 nucleotides read TGCGCCAGCAGCTTGGGCGTGGTTAGACAGTTCCAAGAGACCCAGTACTTC. Residues: CASSLGVVRQFQETQYF.